These 3 T cell receptor beta chains came from one sample sequenced in a study of shared clonotypes between healthy human individuals. Sequencing was performed with immunoSEQ multiplex PCR; in TCRdb, only in-frame clones are kept and a portion is missing. The top ten hold roughly 17% of the sample, which has a few hundred thousand clones, 80% to 90% seen once. The sequenced sample was memory CD8+ T cells sorted from blood. Subset reported: CD45RO+ cells pooled with CCR7-negative TemRA cells. The origin of the receptors is a man younger than 30 in good health.

The V and J genes are TRBV4-1 and TRBJ2-1, with 8 positions matching TRBD1. From germline, CDR1 is MGHRA and CDR2 YSYEKL. The CDR3 contains 16 residues. V lost 2 bases and J lost 0; bases outside the gene matches: 3. The CDR3 sequence: CASSQIGTGSYNEQFF. Written as DNA, the CDR3 is TGCGCCAGCAGCCAAATAGGGACAGGCTCCTACAATGAGCAGTTCTTC.

The chain carries TRBV19 and TRBJ1-2, with 10 bases lining up with TRBD1. After removal of 7 bases from V and 5 bases from J, the junction contained 10 bases not matched to a gene. Germline V lookup: CDR1 LNHDA, CDR2 SQIVND (reference sequence). CDR3 length equals 15 residues. The DNA of the CDR3 is TGTGCCAGTATTAACCCGGGACAGGGGAATTATGGCTACACCTTC. Amino acids: CASINPGQGNYGYTF.

This rearrangement joins TRBV27 to TRBJ1-2; tentative D call: TRBD1 (5 bases). With 0 bases removed from V and 7 bases from J, the gap between germline ends came to 12 bases. The CDR3 totals 14 residues. The germline CDR1 and CDR2 sequences are MNHEY and SMNVEV (reference sequence). This CDR3 is CASSLSAGWGGYTF. In DNA form, the CDR3 reads TGTGCCAGCAGTTTATCGGCAGGGTGGGGTGGCTACACCTTC.